These 14 T cell receptor beta chains were all obtained from the same sample, sequenced in a study of shared clonotypes between healthy human individuals. Naive CD8 cells were CD45RO-negative, positively selected for CCR7, excluding terminally differentiated effector memory CD45RA+ cells. The data were produced by immunoSEQ multiplex PCR, yet TCRdb's version contains in-frame clones alone and is incomplete. The sample lists nearly 2 million clones, 85% to 95% seen once, with 0.9% to 1.5% in the top ten. Sequencing was done on a sample of naive CD8+ T cells sorted from blood. These TCRs come from a man younger than 30 in good health.

The chain is built from TRBV27 and TRBJ2-5; 9 bases fit TRBD1. CDR1 is MNHEY and CDR2 is SMNVEV in the germline V gene (reference sequence). V shed 5 bases, J shed 0 bases, and the junction held 10 bases outside the gene matches. The CDR3 totals 17 residues. The CDR3 DNA follows: TGTGCCAGCAGTCCCCTCTCGACAGGGGGACACCAAGAGACCCAGTACTTC. Translating it yields CASSPLSTGGHQETQYF.

The chain combines TRBV7-9 with TRBJ2-3, with 13 bases aligning to TRBD2. Trimming cost V 5 bases and J 2 bases; bases outside gene matches: 4. The CDR3 extends over 16 amino acids. From germline, CDR1 is SEHNR and CDR2 FQNEAQ (reference sequence). The CDR3: CASSTGTSGITDTQYF. The CDR3 coding sequence is TGTGCCAGCAGCACTGGGACTAGCGGGATCACAGATACGCAGTATTTT.

As for this clone: Other DNA sequences in this sample translate to the same CDR3. The chain joins TRBV6-5 to TRBJ2-2; TRBD2 is a possible D gene (6 bases). Germline CDR1 MNHEY, CDR2 SVGAGI. V shed 2 bases and J shed 5 bases, with 6 bases lying between them. The CDR3 has 13 amino acids. The CDR3 spells CASSYRGTGELFF. DNA of the CDR3: TGTGCCAGCAGTTACCGGGGGACCGGGGAGCTGTTTTTT.

With respect to this clone: Other nucleotide sequences in the sample specify the same CDR3. The V and J genes are TRBV27 and TRBJ2-7; 7 bases are a match to TRBD1. Germline loops: CDR1 MNHEY, CDR2 SMNVEV (reference sequence). CDR3 length equals 14 residues. With V trimmed by 5 bases and J by 4 bases, 8 bases remained unmatched. This CDR3 is CASSPDRVGYEQYF. CDR3 nucleotides: TGTGCCAGCAGTCCCGACAGGGTGGGGTACGAGCAGTACTTC.

With respect to this clone: Different DNA sequences within this sample yield the same CDR3. V usage is TRBV30 and J usage is TRBJ2-7, with TRBD1 matching 7 bases. The J segment lost 4 bases and the V segment lost 0 bases, leaving 6 bases of the junction unmatched. The CDR3 loop spans 14 amino acids. CDR1 and CDR2 from the germline V gene are GTSNPN and SVGIG (reference sequence). The CDR3 here is CAWSVGTGAYEQYF. CDR3 in DNA: TGTGCCTGGAGTGTAGGTACAGGGGCTTACGAGCAGTACTTC.

This chain connects TRBV13 to TRBJ2-7, with a possible D match to TRBD1 (6 bases). Germline lookup yields CDR1 PRHDT and CDR2 FYEKMQ (reference sequence). The CDR3 is 16 amino acids. V shed 4 bases and J shed 3 bases, with 19 bases lying between them. The chain's CDR3 is CASSSRGDRYYYEQYF. CDR3 bases: TGTGCCAGCAGCTCCAGGGGTGACAGGTACTACTACGAGCAGTACTTC.

As concerns this clone: Compared with germline, one end of the junction differs, possibly owing to a read error. CDR3 protein: CASSVDRGPELYF. CDR3 nucleotide sequence: TGTGCCAGCAGCGTAGATAGGGGGCCTGAGCTGTACTTC. The gene calls are TRBV9 and TRBJ2-7; 7 nucleotides match TRBD1. The CDR3 is 13 amino acids. Germline assignment: CDR1 SGDLS and CDR2 YYNGEE.

The CDR3 bases are TGTGCCAGCAGTGACCTCCCACTGGCAGACTCTTATGGCTACACCTTC. This sequence encodes CASSDLPLADSYGYTF. This rearrangement joins TRBV25-1 to TRBJ1-2; D remains unclear. CDR3 length: 16 residues. With 3 bases removed from V and 5 bases from J, the gap between germline ends came to 19 bases. Germline-derived CDR1 and CDR2 are MGHDK and SYGVNS.

This chain connects TRBV9 to TRBJ1-1; D remains ambiguous. Trimming shortened V by 4 bases and J by 1 base, and 23 bases separated the two germline ends. The CDR3 has 18 residues. Germline lookup yields CDR1 SGDLS and CDR2 YYNGEE. The CDR3 protein is CASSPLMDEQFWNTEAFF. The CDR3 nucleotides read TGTGCCAGCAGCCCCCTGATGGACGAGCAGTTTTGGAACACTGAAGCTTTCTTT. The variable domain in full, with the rest retrieved from reference TRBV9 and TRBJ1-1, is DSGVTQTPKHLITATGQRVTLRCSPRSGDLSVYWYQQSLDQGLQFLIQYYNGEERAKGNILERFSAQQFPDLHSELNLSSLELGDSALYFCASSPLMDEQFWNTEAFFGQGTRLTVV.

V gene TRBV30 combines with J gene TRBJ2-3; TRBD1 or TRBD2 may be the D gene (5 bases each). Germline V gene sequence: CDR1 GTSNPN, CDR2 SVGIG (reference sequence). The CDR3 is 15 amino acids. V lost 5 bases and J 0 bases, leaving 15 bases between the germline ends. CDR3 region: CAWGGGGSSTDTQYF. DNA for the CDR3: TGTGCCTGGGGGGGTGGCGGCTCGAGCACAGATACGCAGTATTTT.

The chain combines TRBV6-6 with TRBJ2-7, with 9 bases fitting TRBD2. There are 12 residues in the CDR3. Per germline, CDR1 MNHNY and CDR2 SVGAGI (reference sequence). The CDR3 here is CAAAGGVYEQYF. The CDR3 region has the DNA TGTGCGGCGGCGGGGGGGGTCTACGAGCAGTACTTC.

Notes on this clone: The same CDR3 is also encoded by other DNA sequences in this sample. The chain uses TRBV9 and TRBJ2-5; possible D gene TRBD2, 6 bases. This CDR3 is built from 14 residues. V lost 0 bases, J lost 2 bases, and 8 bases lay in between. Per germline, CDR1 SGDLS and CDR2 YYNGEE. CDR3 sequence (DNA): TGTGCCAGCAGCGTAGTAGGAGGGCAAGAGACCCAGTACTTC. It is translated as CASSVVGGQETQYF.

CDR3 region: CAWSVGPASHQPQHF. Written as DNA, the CDR3 is TGTGCCTGGAGTGTAGGTCCGGCCTCTCATCAGCCCCAGCATTTT. V gene TRBV30 combines with J gene TRBJ1-5; the D is unclear. The germline V gene has CDR1 GTSNPN and CDR2 SVGIG (reference sequence). Trimming stripped 0 bases from V and 5 bases from J, with 14 bases between. CDR3 length: 15 amino acids.

J is TRBJ2-7 and V is TRBV28, with D possibly matching TRBD2 (5 bases). The CDR3 length is 13 residues. Germline V gene lookup returns CDR1 MDHEN and CDR2 SYDVKM. V gave up 5 bases and J gave up 3 bases, with 11 bases separating them. The CDR3 coding sequence is TGTGCCAGCAGTCCGCGGGCAGACTACGAGCAGTACTTC. Its translation is CASSPRADYEQYF.